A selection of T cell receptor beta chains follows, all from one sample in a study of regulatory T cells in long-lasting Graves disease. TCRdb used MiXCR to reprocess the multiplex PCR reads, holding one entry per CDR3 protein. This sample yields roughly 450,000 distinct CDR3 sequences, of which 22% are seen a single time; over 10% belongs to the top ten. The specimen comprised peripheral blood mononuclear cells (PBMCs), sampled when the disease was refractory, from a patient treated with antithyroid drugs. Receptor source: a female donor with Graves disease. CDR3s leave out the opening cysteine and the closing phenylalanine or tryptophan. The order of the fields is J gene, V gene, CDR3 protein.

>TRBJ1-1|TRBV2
ASSQGPRDTEAF
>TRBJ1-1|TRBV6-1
ASSPILRNTEAF
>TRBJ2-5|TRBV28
ASSRDRDQETQY
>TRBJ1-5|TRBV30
AWTGTGANQPQH
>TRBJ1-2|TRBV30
AWDNTGGGGGYT
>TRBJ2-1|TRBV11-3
ASSLGLVNYNEQF
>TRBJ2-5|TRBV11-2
ASSSLSGSGTQY
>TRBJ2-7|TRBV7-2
ASSPADRTEQY
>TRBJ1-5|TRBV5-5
ASSQQGDQPQH
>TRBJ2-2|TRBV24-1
ATSDLQDRAGELF
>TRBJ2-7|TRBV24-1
ATSDPSRGRPYEQY
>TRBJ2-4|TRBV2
ASNRGGRTD
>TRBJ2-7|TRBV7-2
ASSLGDRDHEQY
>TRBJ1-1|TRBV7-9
ASSVGQVLRGSEAF
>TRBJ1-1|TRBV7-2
ASSSHGGDTEAF
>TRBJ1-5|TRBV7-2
ASSLTVLGPQH
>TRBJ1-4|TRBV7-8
ASRIQQGANEKLF
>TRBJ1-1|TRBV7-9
ASSFYVWNAEAF
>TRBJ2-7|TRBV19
ASNLNGEQY
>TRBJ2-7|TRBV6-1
ASSEGGTYYEQY
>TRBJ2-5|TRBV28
ASSLWSVRKQETQY
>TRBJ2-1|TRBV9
ASSVSLAGDEQL
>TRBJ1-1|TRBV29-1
SAILGQAGEAF